One and the same sample provided the 32 T cell receptor beta chains below, sequenced in a study of shared clonotypes between healthy human individuals. The table came from immunoSEQ multiplex PCR; TCRdb's copy has only in-frame clones and leaves some out. The sample consists of roughly 2.5 million clones, over 85% of them appearing once. The source material was naive CD4+ T cells sorted from blood. Subset in this sample: CD45RA+ positively selected. The receptors derive from a man aged 18 to 30 in good health.

V usage is TRBV10-3 and J usage is TRBJ2-2; 10 bases match TRBD2. There are 14 residues in the CDR3. The V gene end was trimmed by 10 bases and the J gene end by 5 bases; junction bases not matched to a gene: 7. Germline assignment: CDR1 ENHRY and CDR2 SYGVKD. The DNA for the CDR3 is TGTGCCAACGAAGAACTAGCGGGGACCGGGGAGCTGTTTTTT. Protein product: CANEELAGTGELFF.

The V and J genes are TRBV19 and TRBJ1-6, with 10 bases that match TRBD1. Losses at the gene ends were 6 bases for V and 9 bases for J; bases not matched to a gene: 8. The CDR3 extends over 15 amino acids. The germline CDR1 and CDR2 sequences are LNHDA and SQIVND (reference sequence). CDR3 nucleotide sequence: TGTGCCAGTAGAGACTCCGGGACAGGGGCTTCACCCCTCCACTTT. Translated: CASRDSGTGASPLHF.

This chain links TRBV6-5 with TRBJ2-2; TRBD1 agrees at 7 bases. Germline-derived CDR1 and CDR2 are MNHEY and SVGAGI. The CDR3 sequence is 15 residues long. Trimming cost V 6 bases and J 4 bases; bases outside gene matches: 8. The CDR3 DNA is TGTGCCAGCAGGAACGACAGGGTGGCCACCGGGGAGCTGTTTTTT. Amino acid sequence: CASRNDRVATGELFF.

This clone has a handful of counts. V gene TRBV19 combines with J gene TRBJ1-1, with D maybe TRBD1 (5 bases). The CDR3 has 12 residues. Trimming took 6 bases from V and 6 from J, leaving 11 bases between them. CDR1 is LNHDA and CDR2 is SQIVND in the germline V gene (reference sequence). The CDR3 protein is CASSRWGAEAFF. CDR3 sequence (DNA): TGTGCCAGTAGCCGATGGGGGGCTGAAGCTTTCTTT. The entire variable domain, with the rest obtained from reference TRBV19 and TRBJ1-1, is as follows: DGGITQSPKYLFRKEGQNVTLSCEQNLNHDAMYWYRQDPGQGLRLIYYSQIVNDFQKGDIAEGYSVSREKKESFPLTVTSAQKNPTAFYLCASSRWGAEAFFGQGTRLTVV.

The chain is built from TRBV30 and TRBJ2-7; perhaps TRBD2 as D (5 bases). The CDR3 length is 13 residues. V dropped 5 bases and J dropped 5 bases, with 16 bases sitting between them. The germline CDR1 and CDR2 sequences are GTSNPN and SVGIG (reference sequence). CDR3 region: CAWSNRGTDEQYF. The CDR3 bases are TGTGCCTGGTCTAACCGGGGTACCGACGAGCAGTACTTC.

The chain joins TRBV28 to TRBJ2-1; D gene ambiguous. From germline, CDR1 is MDHEN and CDR2 SYDVKM. The V end lost 11 bases, the J end lost 3 bases, and 11 bases lay between the germline ends. The CDR3 sequence is 12 residues long. The CDR3 region has the DNA TGTGCCTCAAACCCTGACTACAATGAGCAGTTCTTC. It is translated as CASNPDYNEQFF.

This chain links TRBV10-2 with TRBJ1-2, with D tentatively TRBD1 (5 bases). The CDR3 is 14 amino acids. Trimming cost V 0 bases and J 7 bases, with 12 bases left between them. The germline CDR1 and CDR2 sequences are WSHSY and SAAADI. The DNA for the CDR3 is TGCGCCAGCAGTGAGTCGATTTTCCAGGGTGGCTACACCTTC. Translated: CASSESIFQGGYTF.

The rearrangement links TRBV5-6 to TRBJ1-4; D is unresolved. The length of the CDR3 is 15 residues. V was pared by 2 bases and J by 0 bases, with 8 bases between. CDR1 is SGHDT and CDR2 is YYEEEE in the germline V gene. The chain's CDR3 is CASSLMVATNEKLFF. The CDR3 DNA is TGTGCCAGCAGCTTAATGGTCGCAACTAATGAAAAACTGTTTTTT.

The V call is TRBV9, the J call TRBJ2-6, with 9 nucleotides matching TRBD1. The CDR3 spans 18 residues. V lost 4 bases and J lost 0; bases outside the gene matches: 8. Per the germline V gene, CDR1 is SGDLS and CDR2 is YYNGEE. The CDR3 region is CASSPRTGVTSGANVLTF. The CDR3 DNA follows: TGTGCCAGCAGCCCTAGGACAGGGGTGACCTCTGGGGCCAACGTCCTGACTTTC.

The rearrangement uses TRBV4-1 and TRBJ1-1, with no clear D. Deletions cut 4 bases from V and 0 bases from J, with 18 bases between. This CDR3 comprises 17 residues. Looked up from germline, CDR1 is MGHRA and CDR2 is YSYEKL. The DNA for the CDR3 is TGCGCCAGCAGCCCATTGTTTAAGGCCTACATGAACACTGAAGCTTTCTTT. It specifies CASSPLFKAYMNTEAFF.

A word on this clone: Other nucleotide sequences from this sample produce the same CDR3. The V gene is TRBV5-1, the J gene TRBJ2-1, with D hard to call. Germline V gene lookup returns CDR1 SGHRS and CDR2 YFSETQ. The V end lost 1 base, the J end lost 6 bases, and 5 bases lay between the germline ends. The CDR3 has 12 amino acids. Here the CDR3 reads CASSLSFNEQFF. In DNA form, the CDR3 reads TGCGCCAGCAGCTTGTCATTCAATGAGCAGTTCTTC.

The chain has TRBV4-1 and TRBJ1-3, with 7 bases matching TRBD1. CDR1 is MGHRA, CDR2 YSYEKL, per germline. Trimming at V came to 2 bases and at J to 2 bases, leaving 9 bases not matched to a gene. This CDR3 is built from 17 residues. The CDR3 is CASSQRQGGLAGNTIYF. CDR3 DNA sequence: TGCGCCAGCAGCCAAAGACAGGGAGGGTTGGCTGGAAACACCATATATTTT.

Concerning this clone: The same CDR3 also results from other DNA sequences found in this sample. The chain employs TRBV19 and TRBJ2-7; D is ambiguous. The CDR3 contains 11 residues. The V end lost 2 bases, the J end lost 5 bases, and 4 bases lay between the germline ends. Germline CDR1 and CDR2: LNHDA and SQIVND (reference sequence). This CDR3 reads CASSIRDEQYF. Here the CDR3 DNA reads TGTGCCAGTAGTATAAGGGACGAGCAGTACTTC.

In DNA, the CDR3 is TGTGCCAGCACTACAGGGACATACGAGCAGTACTTC. It codes for CASTTGTYEQYF. The chain has TRBV6-1 and TRBJ2-7, with a possible D match to TRBD1 (6 bases). V lost 7 bases and J 4 bases, leaving 11 bases between the germline ends. Germline loops: CDR1 MNHNS, CDR2 SASEGT. This CDR3 contains 12 residues.

The J gene is TRBJ2-5, the V gene TRBV4-3, with D possibly matching TRBD1 (6 bases). V was shortened by 1 base and J by 5 bases, with 14 bases between the two germline ends. Germline CDR1 and CDR2: LGHNA and YSLEER. The CDR3 consists of 15 residues. Here the CDR3 reads CASSQGQVGMETQYF. CDR3 sequence (DNA): TGCGCCAGCAGCCAAGGACAGGTGGGGATGGAGACCCAGTACTTC.

With regard to this clone: The same CDR3 is also encoded by other DNA sequences in this sample. The rearrangement uses TRBV20-1 and TRBJ1-1, with D unresolved. CDR1 and CDR2 (germline): DFQATT, SNEGSKA (reference sequence). This CDR3 is built from 11 residues. V lost 1 base, J lost 3 bases, and 3 bases lay in between. CDR3 protein: CSARVDTEAFF. The CDR3 DNA reads TGCAGTGCTAGAGTCGACACTGAAGCTTTCTTT.

The CDR3 nucleotides read TGCGCCAGCGGCGGGAGGGCCGACGGGGAGCTGTTTTTT. It is translated as CASGGRADGELFF. V and J are TRBV10-2 and TRBJ2-2; 9 bases map to TRBD2. CDR3 size: 13 residues. Per germline, CDR1 WSHSY and CDR2 SAAADI. V shed 8 bases and J 7 bases; nucleotides not matched to a gene: 5.

The chain recombines TRBV18 with TRBJ1-4; TRBD1 aligns across 8 bases. The length of the CDR3 is 15 residues. In germline, CDR1 is KGHSH, CDR2 LQKENI. The junction had 8 bases not matched to a gene; V was cut back by 4 bases and J by 7 bases. The CDR3 reads CASSLMTGVGEKLFF. In nucleotides, the CDR3 is TGTGCCAGCTCACTAATGACAGGGGTTGGTGAAAAACTGTTTTTT.

The rearrangement links TRBV9 to TRBJ2-1; 7 nucleotides line up with TRBD1. J gave up 5 bases and V 0 bases, and 2 bases lay outside the gene matches. Germline V lookup: CDR1 SGDLS, CDR2 YYNGEE. CDR3 size: 14 residues. In DNA form, the CDR3 reads TGTGCCAGCAGCGTAGTGGGACAGCACAATGAGCAGTTCTTC. Protein product: CASSVVGQHNEQFF.

In the case of this clone: At one boundary the junction diverges from the germline segment, which might be a read error. This rearrangement joins TRBV9 to TRBJ2-3; 9 bases are shared with TRBD2. The CDR3 sequence is 13 residues long. CDR1 is SGDLS, CDR2 YYNGEE, per germline. CDR3: CASSVISSGAPDF. The CDR3 DNA is TGTGCCAGCAGCGTAATTTCTAGCGGGGCCCCTGACTTT.

This rearrangement joins TRBV10-2 to TRBJ1-3, with TRBD1 identical over 8 bases. The CDR3 loop spans 14 amino acids. The trim removed 6 bases at V and 1 base at J, leaving 2 bases unmatched. CDR1 and CDR2 from the germline V gene are WSHSY and SAAADI. The CDR3 spells CASSRGLSGNTIYF. Written as DNA, the CDR3 is TGCGCCAGCAGCAGGGGGCTGTCTGGAAACACCATATATTTT.

This chain connects TRBV27 to TRBJ2-7; no reliable D call. CDR1 MNHEY and CDR2 SMNVEV come from the germline V gene (reference sequence). The CDR3 loop spans 11 amino acids. V lost 7 bases and J 13 bases, leaving 17 bases between the germline ends. Here the CDR3 reads CASTRRPYVYF. The CDR3 region has the DNA TGTGCCAGCACCAGACGTCCCTACGTCTACTTC.

The chain carries TRBV19 and TRBJ2-4; 7 bases are shared with TRBD2. Germline CDR1 LNHDA, CDR2 SQIVND (reference sequence). Germline trimming cut 5 bases from V and 0 bases from J; bases unmatched to any gene: 7. CDR3 length equals 16 residues. This CDR3 is CASSLLADKAKNIQYF. DNA for the CDR3: TGTGCCAGTAGTCTTCTAGCGGACAAAGCCAAAAACATTCAGTACTTC.

In the case of this clone: Other DNA sequences in the same sample also yield this CDR3. This chain joins TRBV28 and TRBJ2-3; 11 bases match TRBD2. The CDR3 consists of 15 residues. Germline CDR1 and CDR2: MDHEN and SYDVKM. V gave up 3 bases and J gave up 3 bases; unmatched junction bases: 2. The CDR3 spells CASSLSSGGTDTQYF. DNA for the CDR3: TGTGCCAGCAGTTTGTCTAGCGGGGGGACAGATACGCAGTATTTT. Full variable domain (outside the CDR3, taken from reference TRBV28 and TRBJ2-3): DVKVTQSSRYLVKRTGEKVFLECVQDMDHENMFWYRQDPGLGLRLIYFSYDVKMKEKGDIPEGYSVSREKKERFSLILESASTNQTSMYLCASSLSSGGTDTQYFGPGTRLTVL.

The V gene is TRBV5-1, the J gene TRBJ2-2; D gene uncertain. Germline lookup yields CDR1 SGHRS and CDR2 YFSETQ. The germline V and J ends were trimmed by 0 bases and 3 bases, with 6 bases remaining between them. The CDR3 has 14 residues. The DNA of the CDR3 is TGCGCCAGCAGCTTGGTGTCTCACACCGGGGAGCTGTTTTTT. It specifies CASSLVSHTGELFF.

CDR3 protein: CASSANTNTEAFF. In DNA, the CDR3 is TGTGCCAGCAGTGCAAATACAAACACTGAAGCTTTCTTT. The chain joins TRBV6-1 to TRBJ1-1; D is unresolved. Germline loops: CDR1 MNHNS, CDR2 SASEGT. This CDR3 region has 13 residues. V lost 4 bases and J 2 bases, leaving 8 bases between the germline ends.

CDR3 DNA sequence: TGTGCCAGCAGCACGCTGGGGACAGCCCAAGAGACCCAGTACTTC. Translated: CASSTLGTAQETQYF. This chain joins TRBV27 and TRBJ2-5; 7 bases align to TRBD1. Germline V gives CDR1 MNHEY, CDR2 SMNVEV (reference sequence). Unmatched junction bases numbered 8, after V lost 6 bases and J lost 1 base. This CDR3 region has 15 residues.

V usage is TRBV29-1 and J usage is TRBJ2-5; 10 positions match TRBD1. The DNA end is a closer match to TRBJ2-7, so the J assignment may be wrong. The CDR3 contains 13 residues. Germline CDR1 SQVTM, CDR2 ANQGSEA. The DNA of the CDR3 is TGCAGCGTGGGGACAGGGGTCTCCTACGAGCAGTACTTC. Translated, it gives CSVGTGVSYEQYF.

The genes are TRBV5-4 and TRBJ2-1; TRBD1 matches 11 bases. The CDR3 extends over 17 amino acids. V shed 0 bases and J 7 bases; nucleotides not matched to a gene: 9. Germline V CDR1 and CDR2: SGHNT, YYREEE (reference sequence). CDR3 nucleotides: TGTGCCAGCAGCTTGGCAACAGGACAGGGGGCAAGAAATGAGCAGTTCTTC. Amino acid sequence: CASSLATGQGARNEQFF.

The genes are TRBV6-5 and TRBJ2-2; D gene ambiguous. V lost 7 bases and J lost 2, with 5 bases in between. Germline lookup yields CDR1 MNHEY and CDR2 SVGAGI. The CDR3 extends over 12 amino acids. CDR3 sequence (DNA): TGTGCCAGCACCGAAAACACCGGGGAGCTGTTTTTT. It codes for CASTENTGELFF.

This chain joins TRBV7-8 and TRBJ1-1, with D possibly matching TRBD1 (6 bases). The germline gives CDR1 SGHVS, CDR2 FQNEAQ. Trimming cost V 5 bases and J 7 bases, with 17 bases left between them. CDR3 size: 14 residues. The DNA of the CDR3 is TGTGCCAGCAGCCCGGCGGGGGGCGCATATGAAGCTTTCTTT. It encodes CASSPAGGAYEAFF.

The chain carries TRBV4-2 and TRBJ1-2; possible D gene TRBD1, 5 bases. The CDR3 runs to 16 residues. The germline V gene has CDR1 LGHNA and CDR2 YNFKEQ. V was clipped by 3 bases and J by 1 base, with 15 bases between them. DNA of the CDR3: TGTGCCAGCAGCCAGGAACGCGGGGCTTATAACTATGGCTACACCTTC. Protein sequence: CASSQERGAYNYGYTF.